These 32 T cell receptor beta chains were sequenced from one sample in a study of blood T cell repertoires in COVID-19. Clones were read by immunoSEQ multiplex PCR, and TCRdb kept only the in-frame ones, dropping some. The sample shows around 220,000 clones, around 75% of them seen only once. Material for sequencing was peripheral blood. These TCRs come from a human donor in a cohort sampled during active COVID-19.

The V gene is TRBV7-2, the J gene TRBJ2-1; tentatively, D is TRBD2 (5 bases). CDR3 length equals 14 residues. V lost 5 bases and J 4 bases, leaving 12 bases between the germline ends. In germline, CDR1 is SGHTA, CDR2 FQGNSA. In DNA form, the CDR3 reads TGTGCCAGCAGCACGCGGACTTTATACAATGAGCAGTTCTTC. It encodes CASSTRTLYNEQFF.

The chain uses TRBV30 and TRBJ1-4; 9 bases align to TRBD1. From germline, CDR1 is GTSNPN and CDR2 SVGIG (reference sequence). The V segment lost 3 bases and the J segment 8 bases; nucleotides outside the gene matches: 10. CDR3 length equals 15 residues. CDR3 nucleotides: TGTGCCTGGAGCAATAACGGACAGGGGAGAGAAAAACTGTTTTTT. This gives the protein CAWSNNGQGREKLFF.

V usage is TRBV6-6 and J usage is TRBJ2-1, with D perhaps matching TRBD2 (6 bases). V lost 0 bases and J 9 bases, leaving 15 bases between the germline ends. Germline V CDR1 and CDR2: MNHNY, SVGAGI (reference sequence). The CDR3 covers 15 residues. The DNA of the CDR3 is TGTGCCAGCAGTTACTCTCCCGTTCTGGGGGGTGAGCAGTTCTTC. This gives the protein CASSYSPVLGGEQFF.

The CDR3 bases are TGCGCCAGCAGCCACTCCGGGACAGGGGGCACTGAAGCTTTCTTT. Amino acid sequence: CASSHSGTGGTEAFF. This chain links TRBV4-3 with TRBJ1-1; 11 bases line up with TRBD1. The CDR3 is 15 amino acids. The trim removed 3 bases at V and 4 bases at J, leaving 4 bases unmatched. Germline CDR1 is LGHNA and CDR2 is YSLEER.

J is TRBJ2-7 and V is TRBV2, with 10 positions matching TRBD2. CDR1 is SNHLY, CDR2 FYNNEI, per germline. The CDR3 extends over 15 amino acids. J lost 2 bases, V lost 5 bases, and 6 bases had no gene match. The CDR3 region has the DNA TGTGCCAGCAGTCCTACTAGCGGGACCCCCTACGAGCAGTACTTC. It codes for CASSPTSGTPYEQYF.

The CDR3 bases are TGTGCCAGCAGTTGGGGAGAGGGTAACGAGCAGTACTTC. Translating gives CASSWGEGNEQYF. This sequence joins TRBV6-2 or TRBV6-3 and TRBJ2-7; D is possibly TRBD2 (5 bases). Trimming removed 4 bases from V and 5 bases from J, with 12 bases in between. CDR3 length: 13 residues. The germline gives CDR1 MNHEY, CDR2 SVGEGT.

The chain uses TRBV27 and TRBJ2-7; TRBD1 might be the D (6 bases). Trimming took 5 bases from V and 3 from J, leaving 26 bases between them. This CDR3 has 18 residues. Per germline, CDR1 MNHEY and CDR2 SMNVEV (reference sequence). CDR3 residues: CASSPQGQGPYRLYEQYF. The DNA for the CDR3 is TGTGCCAGCAGTCCCCAGGGGCAGGGCCCGTATAGGCTCTACGAGCAGTACTTC.

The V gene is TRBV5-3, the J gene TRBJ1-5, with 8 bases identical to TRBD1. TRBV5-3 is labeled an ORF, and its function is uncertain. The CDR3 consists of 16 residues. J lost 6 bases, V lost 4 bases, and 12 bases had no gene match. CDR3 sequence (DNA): TGTGCCAGAAGCGCTGCTCTTACAGGGGGACGTCAGCCCCAGCATTTT. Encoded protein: CARSAALTGGRQPQHF.

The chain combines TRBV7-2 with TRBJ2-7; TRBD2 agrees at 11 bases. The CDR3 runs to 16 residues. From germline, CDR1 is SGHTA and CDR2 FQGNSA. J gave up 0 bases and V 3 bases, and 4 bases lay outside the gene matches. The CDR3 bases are TGTGCCAGCAGCTTGTTTCTAGCGGGAGGCTCCTACGAGCAGTACTTC. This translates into CASSLFLAGGSYEQYF.

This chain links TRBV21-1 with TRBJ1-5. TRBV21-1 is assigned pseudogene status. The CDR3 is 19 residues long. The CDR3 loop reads CASSTPTVARELSNQPQHF. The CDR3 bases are TGTGCCAGCAGCACCCCCACCGTCGCGAGGGAATTGAGCAATCAGCCCCAGCATTTT.

CDR3 nucleotides: TGTGCCAGCAGCTCCCGGGGTAGCGGGAGGGTGAGGTTCGATGAGCAGTTCTTC. Translated: CASSSRGSGRVRFDEQFF. The V gene is TRBV5-5, the J gene TRBJ2-1, with 11 nucleotides matching TRBD2. The CDR3 has 18 residues. Germline V gene data show CDR1 as SGHKS and CDR2 as YYEKEE (reference sequence). The V segment lost 3 bases and the J segment 8 bases; nucleotides outside the gene matches: 16.

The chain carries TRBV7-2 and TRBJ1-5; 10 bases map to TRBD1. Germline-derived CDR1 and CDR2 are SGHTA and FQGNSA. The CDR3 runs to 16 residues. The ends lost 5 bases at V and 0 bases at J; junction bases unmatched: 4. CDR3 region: CASSPGDRGSNQPQHF. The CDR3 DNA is TGTGCCAGCAGCCCTGGGGACAGGGGTAGCAATCAGCCCCAGCATTTT.

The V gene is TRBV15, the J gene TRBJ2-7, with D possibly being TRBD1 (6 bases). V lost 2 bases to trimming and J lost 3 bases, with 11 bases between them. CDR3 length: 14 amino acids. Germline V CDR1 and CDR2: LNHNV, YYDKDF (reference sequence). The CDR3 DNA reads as TGTGCCACCAGCAGAAACCAACAGGGCTACGAGCAGTACTTC. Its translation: CATSRNQQGYEQYF.

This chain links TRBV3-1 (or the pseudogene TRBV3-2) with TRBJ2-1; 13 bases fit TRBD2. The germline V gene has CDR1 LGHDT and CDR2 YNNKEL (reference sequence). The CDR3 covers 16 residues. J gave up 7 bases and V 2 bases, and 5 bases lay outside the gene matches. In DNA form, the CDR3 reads TGTGCCAGCAGCCAACCAGGACTAGCGGGAGCAAATGAGCAGTTCTTC. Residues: CASSQPGLAGANEQFF.

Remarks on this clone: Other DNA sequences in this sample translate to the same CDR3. The CDR3 coding sequence is TGTGCCAGCAGCCCGGACAGGCGACGCTACGAGCAGTACTTC. Translation gives CASSPDRRRYEQYF. This rearrangement joins TRBV7-2 to TRBJ2-7, with 7 nucleotides matching TRBD1. CDR3 length: 14 residues. V lost 5 bases and J lost 3; bases outside the gene matches: 7. Germline values: CDR1 SGHTA, CDR2 FQGNSA.

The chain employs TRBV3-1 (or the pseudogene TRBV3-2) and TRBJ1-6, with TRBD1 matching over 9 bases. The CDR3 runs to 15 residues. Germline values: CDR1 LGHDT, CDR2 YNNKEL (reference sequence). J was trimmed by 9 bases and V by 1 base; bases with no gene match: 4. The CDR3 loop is CASSQVQGARSPLHF. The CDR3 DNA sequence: TGTGCCAGCAGCCAAGTACAGGGGGCACGTTCACCCCTCCACTTT.

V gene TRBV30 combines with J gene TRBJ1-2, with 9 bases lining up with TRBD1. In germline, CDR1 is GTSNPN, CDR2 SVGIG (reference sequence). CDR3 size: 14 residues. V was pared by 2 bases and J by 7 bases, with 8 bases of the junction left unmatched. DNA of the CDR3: TGTGCCTGGAGTAACTCCGGGACAGGGCTTGGCTACACCTTC. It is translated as CAWSNSGTGLGYTF.

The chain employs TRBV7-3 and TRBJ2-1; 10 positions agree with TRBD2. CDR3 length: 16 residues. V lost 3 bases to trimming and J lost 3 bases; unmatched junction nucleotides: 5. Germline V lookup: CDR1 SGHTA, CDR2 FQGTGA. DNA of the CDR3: TGTGCCAGCAGCTTTCAGACTAGCGGGTTCTACAATGAGCAGTTCTTC. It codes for CASSFQTSGFYNEQFF.

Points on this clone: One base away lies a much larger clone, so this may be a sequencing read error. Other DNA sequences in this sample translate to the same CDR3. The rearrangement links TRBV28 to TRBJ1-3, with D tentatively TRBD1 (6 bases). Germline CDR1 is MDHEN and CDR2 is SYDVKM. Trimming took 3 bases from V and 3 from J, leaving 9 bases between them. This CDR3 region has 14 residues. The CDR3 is CASSLGRGGNTIYF. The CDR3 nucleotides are TGTGCCAGCAGTTTGGGCAGGGGTGGAAACACCATATATTTT.

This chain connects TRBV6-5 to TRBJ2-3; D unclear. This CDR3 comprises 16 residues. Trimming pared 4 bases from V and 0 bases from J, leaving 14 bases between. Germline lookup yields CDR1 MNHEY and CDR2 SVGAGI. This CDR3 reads CASSSAFRASTDTQYF. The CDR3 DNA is TGTGCCAGCAGTTCTGCGTTTAGAGCTAGCACAGATACGCAGTATTTT.

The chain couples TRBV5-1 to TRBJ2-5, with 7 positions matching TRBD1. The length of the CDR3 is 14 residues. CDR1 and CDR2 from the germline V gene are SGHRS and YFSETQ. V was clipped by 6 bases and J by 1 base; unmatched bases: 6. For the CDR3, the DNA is TGCGCCAGCACCTCAGGGGGATTCCAAGAGACCCAGTACTTC. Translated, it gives CASTSGGFQETQYF. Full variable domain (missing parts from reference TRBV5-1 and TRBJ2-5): KAGVTQTPRYLIKTRGQQVTLSCSPISGHRSVSWYQQTPGQGLQFLFEYFSETQRNKGNFPGRFSGRQFSNSRSEMNVSTLELGDSALYLCASTSGGFQETQYFGPGTRLLVL.

CDR3 DNA: TGTGCCAGCAGTACCACCCCCCGCCAGGGGCCCTACGAGCAGTACTTC. Translation: CASSTTPRQGPYEQYF. The genes are TRBV28 and TRBJ2-7, with D possibly being TRBD1 (6 bases). Germline CDR1 and CDR2: MDHEN and SYDVKM. The length of the CDR3 is 16 residues. Trimming removed 5 bases from V and 2 bases from J, with 19 bases in between.

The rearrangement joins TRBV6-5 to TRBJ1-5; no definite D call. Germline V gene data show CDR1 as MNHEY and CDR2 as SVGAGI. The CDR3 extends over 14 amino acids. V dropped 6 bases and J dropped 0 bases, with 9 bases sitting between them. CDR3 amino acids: CASSSSDSNQPQHF. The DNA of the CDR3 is TGTGCCAGCAGCTCATCAGATAGCAATCAGCCCCAGCATTTT.

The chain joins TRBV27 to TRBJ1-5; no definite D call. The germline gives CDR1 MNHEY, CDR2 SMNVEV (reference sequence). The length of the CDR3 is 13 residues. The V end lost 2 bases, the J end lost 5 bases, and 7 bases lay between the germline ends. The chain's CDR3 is CASSLTVHQPQHF. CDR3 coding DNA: TGTGCCAGCAGTTTAACGGTACATCAGCCCCAGCATTTT.

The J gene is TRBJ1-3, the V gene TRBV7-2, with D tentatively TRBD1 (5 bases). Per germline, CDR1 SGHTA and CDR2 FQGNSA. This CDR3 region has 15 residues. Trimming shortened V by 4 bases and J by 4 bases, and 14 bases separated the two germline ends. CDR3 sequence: CASSSLGGVGNTIYF. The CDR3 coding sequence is TGTGCCAGCAGCTCCTTGGGGGGGGTAGGAAACACCATATATTTT.

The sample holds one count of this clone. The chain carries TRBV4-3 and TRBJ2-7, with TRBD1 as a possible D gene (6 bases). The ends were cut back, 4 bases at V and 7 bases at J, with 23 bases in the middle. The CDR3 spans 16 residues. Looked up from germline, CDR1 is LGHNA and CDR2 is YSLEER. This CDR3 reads CASSPQGFERPGEQYF. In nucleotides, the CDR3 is TGCGCCAGCAGCCCCCAGGGGTTTGAGCGCCCTGGGGAGCAGTACTTC.

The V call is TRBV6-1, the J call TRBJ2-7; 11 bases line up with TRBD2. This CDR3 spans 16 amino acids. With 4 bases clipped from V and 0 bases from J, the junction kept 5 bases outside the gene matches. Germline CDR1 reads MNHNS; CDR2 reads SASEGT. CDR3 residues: CASSVMTSGNSYEQYF. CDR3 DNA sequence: TGTGCCAGCAGTGTCATGACTAGCGGGAACTCCTACGAGCAGTACTTC.

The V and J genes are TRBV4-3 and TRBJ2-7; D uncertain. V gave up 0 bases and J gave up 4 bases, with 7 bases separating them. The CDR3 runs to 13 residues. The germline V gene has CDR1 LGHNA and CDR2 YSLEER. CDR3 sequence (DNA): TGCGCCAGCAGCCAAGACTTCGGTTACGAGCAGTACTTC. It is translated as CASSQDFGYEQYF.

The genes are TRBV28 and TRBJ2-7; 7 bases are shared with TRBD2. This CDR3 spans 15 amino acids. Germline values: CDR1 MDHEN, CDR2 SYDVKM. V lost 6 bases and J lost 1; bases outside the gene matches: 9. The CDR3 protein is CASRLLISGSYEQYF. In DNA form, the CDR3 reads TGTGCCAGCAGACTCCTAATTAGCGGGTCCTACGAGCAGTACTTC.

The CDR3 here is CASSPNGAGTDTQYF. CDR3 nucleotide sequence: TGCGCCAGCAGCCCCAATGGGGCAGGCACAGATACGCAGTATTTT. The V and J genes are TRBV4-3 and TRBJ2-3; weak D call: TRBD1 (5 bases). The CDR3 extends over 15 amino acids. With 4 bases removed from V and 1 base from J, the gap between germline ends came to 12 bases. CDR1 and CDR2 (germline): LGHNA, YSLEER.

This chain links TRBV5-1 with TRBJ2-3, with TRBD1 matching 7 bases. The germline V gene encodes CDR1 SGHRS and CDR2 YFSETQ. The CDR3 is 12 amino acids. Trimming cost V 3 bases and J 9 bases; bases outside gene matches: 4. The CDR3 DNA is TGCGCCAGCAGCTGGGACAGTTACACGCAGTATTTT. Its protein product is CASSWDSYTQYF.

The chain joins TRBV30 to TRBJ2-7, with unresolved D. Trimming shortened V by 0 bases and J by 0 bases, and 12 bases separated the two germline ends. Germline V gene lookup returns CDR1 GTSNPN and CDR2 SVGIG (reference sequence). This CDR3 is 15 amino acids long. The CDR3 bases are TGTGCCTGGAGTGTAGGAACAGTCAGCTCCTACGAGCAGTACTTC. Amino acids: CAWSVGTVSSYEQYF.